This T cell receptor (beta chain) was captured in a study of lymphopenia after photon versus proton radiotherapy. Points from the study as a whole: Photon-treated patients lost naive T cells and TCR diversity; proton-treated stayed stable.

Libraries were prepared by immunoSEQ multiplex PCR; TCRdb keeps only in-frame clonotypes and omits some of them. There are 150,000 to 200,000 clones in the sample; approximately 91% occur only once, and approximately 4.8% lies in the top ten. Worth noting for this clone: Its specificity is not known.

V lost 3 bases, J lost 3 bases, and 9 bases lay in between. The V gene's germline CDR1 is SNHLY and CDR2 FYNNEI. This CDR3 spans 14 amino acids. This receptor was obtained from a man aged 50 or older with gastric cancer. The chain recombines TRBV2 with TRBJ1-5, with D tentatively TRBD1 (6 bases). Sequencing used peripheral blood, obtained from a patient treated with photon-based radiotherapy. This chain's CDR3 is CASSEGAYNQPQHF. The CDR3 DNA reads as TGTGCCAGCAGTGAGGGGGCCTACAATCAGCCCCAGCATTTT.